The rows below give T cell receptor beta chains drawn from one sample of a study of human T cells and chemical hapten exposure. Each CDR3 protein gets one entry after TCRdb re-called the RACE reads with MiXCR. The table shows some 400,000 distinct CDR3 sequences, with about 5.1% occurring only once. The input for sequencing was whole blood, taken in connection with sensitization to the hapten diphenylcyclopropenone (DPC). The receptors here all came from a woman in her fifties or sixties with alopecia areata. Some clones in this sample may be carry-over from other donors' samples. The CDR3 runs from the conserved cysteine through the conserved F or W. A D gene is named only where the DNA matches it firmly. A clone size is listed for some rows: how often the clone was seen (once, few, many), or a class if it is expanded.

clone size	V gene	J gene	D gene	CDR3 DNA	CDR3 protein
many	TRBV29-1	TRBJ2-5	.	TGCAGCGCCCTATCGGGGGAGCAGACCCAGTACTTC	CSALSGEQTQYF
many	TRBV11-1	TRBJ2-5	.	TGTGCCAGCAGCCCACGATCCCAAGAGACCCAGTACTTC	CASSPRSQETQYF
many	TRBV4-2	TRBJ2-6	.	TGTGCCAGCAGCCAAGATGACCAGTCTGGGGCCAACGTCCTGACTTTC	CASSQDDQSGANVLTF
many	TRBV27	TRBJ1-1	TRBD1	TGCGCCAGCAGCGGGGGACAGCTTAACACTGAAGCTTTCTTT	CASSGGQLNTEAFF
.	TRBV29-1	TRBJ2-5	TRBD2	TGCAGCGTTCATGGACTAGCGGTCCCAGAGACCCAGTACTTC	CSVHGLAVPETQYF
few	TRBV7-2	TRBJ2-5	.	TGTGCCAGCAGCTTTCTGGACAGTCGAGAGACCCAGTACTTC	CASSFLDSRETQYF
few	TRBV27	TRBJ2-1	.	TGTGCCACCTCGTCCGATGAGCAGTTCTTC	CATSSDEQFF
many	TRBV6-5	TRBJ2-3	TRBD2	TGTGCCAGCAGCCTAGCGGGGGGGAACACAGATACGCAGTATTTT	CASSLAGGNTDTQYF
.	TRBV24-1	TRBJ2-5	TRBD1	TGTGCCACCAGTGATCCGGGACAGGGGAGGGAGACCCAGTACTTC	CATSDPGQGRETQYF
few	TRBV6-5	TRBJ1-5	.	TGTGCCAGCAGTTACTCGGTGGATCAGCCCCAGCATTTT	CASSYSVDQPQHF
many	TRBV11-2	TRBJ2-4	TRBD1	TGTGCCAGCAGCTCAAGCGGACAGGGGGCGTTAAGGAACATTCAGTACTTC	CASSSSGQGALRNIQYF